A selection of T cell receptor beta chains follows, all from one sample in a study of blood T cell repertoires in COVID-19. The table came from immunoSEQ multiplex PCR; TCRdb's copy has only in-frame clones and leaves some out. The data hold approximately 250,000 clones, with approximately 80% observed a single time. The sample was peripheral blood. The receptor source for this set is a woman in her sixties or seventies with active or convalescent COVID-19. Each CDR3 is given with its conserved first and last residue.

CDR3 protein | J gene | V gene
CASIGQNYNEQFF | TRBJ2-1 | TRBV2
CASSQSGSALLAKNIQYF | TRBJ2-4 | TRBV27
CASSQATSSSYNEQFF | TRBJ2-1 | TRBV14
CASTLGQEEEYGYTF | TRBJ1-2 | TRBV19
CASSLAGTGYGYTF | TRBJ1-2 | TRBV7-9
CASKTSGNEQFF | TRBJ2-1 | TRBV19
CASSRTRDQPQHF | TRBJ1-5 | TRBV6-5
CASSRGLAGGTDTQYF | TRBJ2-3 | TRBV7-2
CASSLLRLAGVYEQFF | TRBJ2-1 | TRBV3-1/TRBV3-2
CASSPDRNQPQHF | TRBJ1-5 | TRBV18
CASSYSSRNTEAFF | TRBJ1-1 | TRBV6-5
CSVLPGLAGGYEQFF | TRBJ2-1 | TRBV29-1
CASSRGALTDTQYF | TRBJ2-3 | TRBV6-5
CASSQVSRQNTEAFF | TRBJ1-1 | TRBV4-2
CASRETQGVGTEAFF | TRBJ1-1 | TRBV6-5
CASSTGWDTGELFF | TRBJ2-2 | TRBV18
CASLGGTYEQYF | TRBJ2-7 | TRBV2
CASSPPPSTGANEQYF | TRBJ2-7 | TRBV18
CASSLDRAGYTF | TRBJ1-2 | TRBV7-9
CASSLTGQYQPQHF | TRBJ1-5 | TRBV27
CASSQGLAGGNEQFF | TRBJ2-1 | TRBV7-2
CASSEGTSGGQETQYF | TRBJ2-5 | TRBV10-2
CASSDEQGAYNEQFF | TRBJ2-1 | TRBV9
CASSMPGKTDTQYF | TRBJ2-3 | TRBV19
CASSWGDRGIADTQYF | TRBJ2-3 | TRBV5-6
CATSESGTGFNNQPQHF | TRBJ1-5 | TRBV24-1
CASSAQIMNTEAFF | TRBJ1-1 | TRBV2
CASSPFGRESTGELFF | TRBJ2-2 | TRBV18
CASSLRQDYNQPQHF | TRBJ1-5 | TRBV5-5
CASSLAPRDRYYNEQFF | TRBJ2-1 | TRBV7-8
CASSDGEGGNYGYTF | TRBJ1-2 | TRBV6-4
CASSHLWGGVADTQYF | TRBJ2-3 | TRBV7-9
CASSSTGFAGELFF | TRBJ2-2 | TRBV9
CASSYRPGEQYF | TRBJ2-7 | TRBV6-5
CAWSVRAGRSYNSPLHF | TRBJ1-6 | TRBV30
CASSLAGGPGETQYF | TRBJ2-5 | TRBV5-1
CASSLGLAGPYQETQYF | TRBJ2-5 | TRBV5-1
CSGGTGNYGYTF | TRBJ1-2 | TRBV29-1
CATGSGGRLEAFF | TRBJ1-1 | TRBV14
CASSLGLAGGSGTGELFF | TRBJ2-2 | TRBV11-2
CASSLVESEFTEAFF | TRBJ1-1 | TRBV28
CASSVDGTGIGTNEKLFF | TRBJ1-4 | TRBV9
CASSLDRTVSGNTIYF | TRBJ1-3 | TRBV11-2
CASSLKTQETQYF | TRBJ2-5 | TRBV7-6
CASSGEDYYEQYF | TRBJ2-7 | TRBV5-4
CASSLIPLSGANVLTF | TRBJ2-6 | TRBV18
CASSRNRVGDNEKLFF | TRBJ1-4 | TRBV7-9
CASSPGLQKDKETQYF | TRBJ2-5 | TRBV6-6
CAWSVAGNTGELFF | TRBJ2-2 | TRBV30
CASSGETGGAETQYF | TRBJ2-5 | TRBV6-5
CASSLLVDRVYNQPQHF | TRBJ1-5 | TRBV7-8
CASSGGGTEAFF | TRBJ1-1 | TRBV2
CASSESHPEGSPLHF | TRBJ1-6 | TRBV2
CASSPTGGAGETQYF | TRBJ2-5 | TRBV18
CASSLGQTGANEKLFF | TRBJ1-4 | TRBV11-2